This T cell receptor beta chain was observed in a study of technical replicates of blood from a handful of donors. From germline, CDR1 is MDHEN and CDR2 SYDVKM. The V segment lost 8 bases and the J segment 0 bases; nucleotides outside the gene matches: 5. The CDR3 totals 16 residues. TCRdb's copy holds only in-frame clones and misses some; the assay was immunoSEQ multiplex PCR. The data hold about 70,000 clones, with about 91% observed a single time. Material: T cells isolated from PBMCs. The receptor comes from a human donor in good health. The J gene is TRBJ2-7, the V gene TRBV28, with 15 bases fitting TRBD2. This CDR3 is CASSGLAGGFSYEQYF. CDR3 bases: TGTGCCAGCTCGGGACTAGCGGGAGGTTTCTCCTACGAGCAGTACTTC.